This TCR beta chain was obtained from a study of blood T cell repertoires in COVID-19. In the study overall: PBMCs, B-cell-depleted T cells, or T cells were the source of the cDNA or gDNA that made up the material.

V was pared by 6 bases and J by 0 bases, with 15 bases between. Germline V gene data show CDR1 as MDHEN and CDR2 as SYDVKM. The CDR3 has 15 amino acids. Assay used: immunoSEQ multiplex PCR; TCRdb lists only in-frame clones, some missing. The sample includes about 190,000 clones, approximately 80% of them seen just once. The clonotype comes from a human donor in a cohort sampled during active COVID-19. The rearrangement links TRBV28 to TRBJ2-7; possible D gene TRBD1, 6 bases. The specimen sequenced was peripheral blood. CDR3 nucleotide sequence: TGTGCCAGCAGCACCTCCGACAGGTTCTCCTACGAGCAGTACTTC. Its protein product is CASSTSDRFSYEQYF. Supplemented by reference TRBV28 and TRBJ2-7, the full variable domain reads DVKVTQSSRYLVKRTGEKVFLECVQDMDHENMFWYRQDPGLGLRLIYFSYDVKMKEKGDIPEGYSVSREKKERFSLILESASTNQTSMYLCASSTSDRFSYEQYFGPGTRLTVT.